This entry describes one T cell receptor (beta chain). These data come from a study of T-cell reconstitution after alpha-beta-depleted transplantation in children. This sample's TCRbeta library carried unique molecular identifier barcodes. TCRdb reprocessed the PCR reads via MiXCR and lists one record per CDR3 protein. The sample has fewer than 550,000 distinct CDR3 sequences, roughly 11% seen once. This specimen consisted of PBMCs, mostly from graft donor cells, obtained 180 days after TCRalphabeta/CD19-depleted stem cell transplant. The source is a female patient between 2 and 15 years old who had a stem cell transplant for aplastic anemia, so the T cells may come from the graft donor.

The CDR3 DNA reads as TGTGCCAGCACCCCTCAGGGGAGGCCGCGAAGTGCCATATATTTT. It yields the protein CASTPQGRPRSAIYF. The chain employs TRBV12-3 or TRBV12-4 and TRBJ1-3, with a tentative D call TRBD1 (6 bases). The V and J ends lost 7 bases and 11 bases respectively, with 24 bases between them. The CDR3 extends over 15 amino acids.